Listed here are 18 T cell receptor beta chains from one sample, sequenced in a study of regulatory T cells in long-lasting Graves disease. Libraries of TCR beta came from iRepertoire HTBI primers plus Arm-PCR of CDR3 regions. Each CDR3 protein is one row after TCRdb ran MiXCR on the multiplex PCR reads. The table includes 360,000 or so distinct CDR3 sequences, 20% to 25% detected once. Time point in this sample: persistent/refractory GD, antithyroid drugs over 5 years with positive TRAb. Extracted RNA from PBMCs served as the source of the TCR library. The sequenced sample was peripheral blood mononuclear cells (PBMCs), obtained when the disease was refractory, from a patient treated with antithyroid drugs. These receptors all come from a middle-aged woman with Graves disease.

This chain connects TRBV10-3 to TRBJ2-2; 9 bases are shared with TRBD1. This CDR3 has 16 residues. V was pared by 5 bases and J by 5 bases, with 9 bases of the junction left unmatched. CDR1 and CDR2 from the germline V gene are ENHRY and SYGVKD. CDR3 coding DNA: TGTGCCATCAGTCCCGGGACAGGGTTATGGACCGGGGAGCTGTTTTTT. Translation: CAISPGTGLWTGELFF.

This rearrangement joins TRBV13 to TRBJ2-7, with 8 bases matching TRBD2. Germline CDR1 is PRHDT and CDR2 is FYEKMQ (reference sequence). The CDR3 runs to 17 residues. The trim removed 5 bases at V and 1 base at J, leaving 13 bases unmatched. CDR3 coding DNA: TGTGCCAGCAGCCCTGGAGTAGCGGGAAGTCTATCCTACGAGCAGTACTTC. Translating it yields CASSPGVAGSLSYEQYF. Filled out from reference TRBV13 and TRBJ2-7, the complete variable domain reads AAGVIQSPRHLIKEKRETATLKCYPIPRHDTVYWYQQGPGQDPQFLISFYEKMQSDKGSIPDRFSAQQFSDYHSELNMSSLELGDSALYFCASSPGVAGSLSYEQYFGPGTRLTVT.

J is TRBJ2-7 and V is TRBV2; 11 nucleotides agree with TRBD2. The CDR3 has 15 residues. Germline loops: CDR1 SNHLY, CDR2 FYNNEI. Losses at the gene ends were 5 bases for V and 3 bases for J; bases not matched to a gene: 6. The CDR3 coding sequence is TGTGCCAGCAGTCCAATAGCGGGGGGGAACTACGAGCAGTACTTC. It yields the protein CASSPIAGGNYEQYF.

This sequence joins TRBV11-2 and TRBJ1-1; TRBD1 might be the D (5 bases). Per the germline V gene, CDR1 is SGHAT and CDR2 is FQNNGV. V lost 9 bases, J lost 10 bases, and 36 bases lay in between. The CDR3 contains 18 residues. CDR3 in DNA: TGTGCCAGTAGCACTCGTAAATGGGGCAGTCGCTCTGCTGGTGGAGCTTTCTTT. Amino acid sequence: CASSTRKWGSRSAGGAFF.

As to this clonotype: This may be a read error, as it is one base from a much larger clone. The genes are TRBV11-2 and TRBJ2-5; 10 nucleotides match TRBD2. Germline V CDR1 and CDR2: SGHAT, FQNNGV. There are 19 residues in the CDR3. V trimming: 5 bases; J trimming: 9 bases; junction bases outside the gene matches: 24. For the CDR3, the DNA is TGTGCCAGCAGCCCCCTTCTAGCCGCGCTAGCGGGAGTAGGGGAGGCCCAGTACTTC. As protein: CASSPLLAALAGVGEAQYF.

Points on this clonotype: A single base separates this from a much larger clone, so it may be a read error. The chain recombines TRBV6-2 or TRBV6-3 with TRBJ1-6; TRBD1 aligns across 11 bases. The germline CDR1 and CDR2 sequences are MNHEY and SVGEGT. The CDR3 spans 17 residues. V gave up 11 bases and J gave up 3 bases; unmatched junction bases: 12. Written as DNA, the CDR3 is TGTGCCGGCCGTTCGACCGGGACAGGGGGCTATAATTCACCCCTCCACTTT. Its translation: CAGRSTGTGGYNSPLHF.

This clonotype showed up just a few times. The rearrangement links TRBV28 to TRBJ2-1; D remains unclear. Germline loops: CDR1 MDHEN, CDR2 SYDVKM. There are 12 residues in the CDR3. Trimming left V 5 bases short and J 7 bases short, with 9 bases between. CDR3 DNA: TGTGCCAGCAGTGTGATTCGGAATGAGCAGTTCTTC. It is translated as CASSVIRNEQFF.

Ten or more counts support this clonotype. This chain joins TRBV28 and TRBJ1-4; tentatively, D is TRBD1 (6 bases). This CDR3 has 16 residues. V lost 5 bases and J lost 7, with 20 bases in between. The V gene's germline CDR1 is MDHEN and CDR2 SYDVKM. The CDR3 sequence: CASSASGGPNTEKLFF. The CDR3 DNA is TGTGCCAGCAGTGCCTCGGGGGGCCCAAACACTGAAAAACTGTTTTTT.

This clonotype occurred a few times. V usage is TRBV5-1 and J usage is TRBJ2-7; 9 positions agree with TRBD2. The germline V gene encodes CDR1 SGHRS and CDR2 YFSETQ. The CDR3 length is 15 residues. V dropped 4 bases and J dropped 3; count of bases not matched to a gene: 8. This CDR3 is CASSPDSGGGYEQYF. CDR3 sequence (DNA): TGCGCCAGCAGCCCGGATAGCGGGGGAGGCTACGAGCAGTACTTC.

The table lists this clonotype with many counts. The chain joins TRBV28 to TRBJ2-7; D is possibly TRBD1 (7 bases). This CDR3 region has 11 residues. Per germline, CDR1 MDHEN and CDR2 SYDVKM. Trimming took off 5 bases at V and 9 bases at J, with 11 bases between the two ends. In nucleotides, the CDR3 is TGTGCCAGCAGTAATCAGGGGGGGCAGTACTTC. The encoded protein is CASSNQGGQYF.

This clonotype was detected only a few times. This chain uses TRBV6-5 with TRBJ2-3; tentative D call: TRBD1 (6 bases). Germline loops: CDR1 MNHEY, CDR2 SVGAGI. This CDR3 contains 13 residues. Trimming cost V 2 bases and J 4 bases, with 7 bases left between them. CDR3 protein: CASSYQGPDTQYF. DNA for the CDR3: TGTGCCAGCAGTTACCAGGGGCCAGATACGCAGTATTTT.

This clonotype was found a few times. V and J are TRBV2 and TRBJ2-5; D not resolved. The V and J ends lost 6 bases and 5 bases respectively, with 13 bases between them. CDR3 length: 13 amino acids. Germline CDR1 reads SNHLY; CDR2 reads FYNNEI. CDR3 sequence (DNA): TGTGCCAGCAGCAACCGCCTCACGGAGACCCAGTACTTC. The encoded protein is CASSNRLTETQYF.

This rearrangement joins TRBV18 to TRBJ2-5; TRBD2 is a possible D gene (6 bases). This CDR3 is 15 amino acids long. The germline gives CDR1 KGHSH, CDR2 LQKENI. The V and J ends lost 0 bases and 1 base respectively, with 9 bases between them. Here the CDR3 reads CASSPPKGLQETQYF. The DNA of the CDR3 is TGTGCCAGCTCACCACCGAAGGGACTCCAAGAGACCCAGTACTTC.

This clonotype was found a few times. The rearrangement links TRBV19 to TRBJ2-5; D gene uncertain. The V gene's germline CDR1 is LNHDA and CDR2 SQIVND (reference sequence). The CDR3 runs to 16 residues. The ends were cut back, 4 bases at V and 2 bases at J, with 17 bases in the middle. The CDR3 DNA is TGTGCCAGTAGTAAGGTCGGAGTAATGGGACAAGAGACCCAGTACTTC. Amino acid sequence: CASSKVGVMGQETQYF.

In this sample, this clonotype turned up many times. The gene calls are TRBV2 and TRBJ2-7; 8 bases match TRBD1. The CDR3 contains 17 residues. CDR1 is SNHLY and CDR2 is FYNNEI in the germline V gene. V was pared by 4 bases and J by 1 base, with 12 bases of the junction left unmatched. The DNA for the CDR3 is TGTGCCAGCAGTGGCACAGGGGGTCTATCCTATTCCTACGAGCAGTACTTC. Translating gives CASSGTGGLSYSYEQYF.

This clonotype was seen many times. The genes are TRBV28 and TRBJ2-7, with 8 bases fitting TRBD1. CDR3 length: 12 amino acids. Per the germline V gene, CDR1 is MDHEN and CDR2 is SYDVKM. V gave up 6 bases and J gave up 6 bases; unmatched junction bases: 4. The CDR3 region has the DNA TGTGCCAGCAGATACAGGGGGTCCGAGCAGTACTTC. As protein: CASRYRGSEQYF. The full variable domain, completed using reference TRBV28 and TRBJ2-7, is DVKVTQSSRYLVKRTGEKVFLECVQDMDHENMFWYRQDPGLGLRLIYFSYDVKMKEKGDIPEGYSVSREKKERFSLILESASTNQTSMYLCASRYRGSEQYFGPGTRLTVT.

There are many counts of this clonotype. The V gene is TRBV5-1, the J gene TRBJ2-7, with 12 bases fitting TRBD1. From germline, CDR1 is SGHRS and CDR2 YFSETQ. The junction had 8 bases not matched to a gene; V was cut back by 3 bases and J by 7 bases. CDR3 length equals 15 residues. The chain's CDR3 is CASSWPGTGGGEQYF. DNA for the CDR3: TGCGCCAGCAGCTGGCCCGGGACAGGGGGCGGAGAGCAGTACTTC.

J is TRBJ2-7 and V is TRBV5-1; TRBD1 aligns across 9 bases. CDR1 is SGHRS, CDR2 YFSETQ, per germline. J was trimmed by 4 bases and V by 6 bases; bases with no gene match: 11. The CDR3 is 15 amino acids. The CDR3 protein is CASTLGGTGPYEQYF. In nucleotides, the CDR3 is TGCGCCAGCACCCTTGGTGGGACAGGGCCATACGAGCAGTACTTC. The full variable domain, completed using reference TRBV5-1 and TRBJ2-7, is KAGVTQTPRYLIKTRGQQVTLSCSPISGHRSVSWYQQTPGQGLQFLFEYFSETQRNKGNFPGRFSGRQFSNSRSEMNVSTLELGDSALYLCASTLGGTGPYEQYFGPGTRLTVT.